The source of this T cell receptor beta chain is a study of blood T cell repertoires in COVID-19. Per the authors' pipeline: Estimation of nucleated cell counts was performed using reference gene primer amplification. This table comes from immunoSEQ multiplex PCR, and its TCRdb copy is limited to in-frame clones, with some not included. V, J and clone size are taken as reported in that table, and D and trimming were inferred from the DNA itself. The sample records roughly 230,000 clones, roughly 84% being singletons. The sequenced sample was peripheral blood. The TCR sequence derives from a woman aged 45 to 65 with acute or convalescent COVID-19.

The CDR3 sequence is CASSPRDPYNEQFF. The CDR3 bases are TGTGCCAGCAGTCCCCGAGATCCCTACAATGAGCAGTTCTTC. The rearrangement joins TRBV27 to TRBJ2-1; D is uncertain. CDR3 size: 14 residues. The germline V and J ends were trimmed by 5 bases and 2 bases, with 10 bases remaining between them. Germline lookup yields CDR1 MNHEY and CDR2 SMNVEV (reference sequence).